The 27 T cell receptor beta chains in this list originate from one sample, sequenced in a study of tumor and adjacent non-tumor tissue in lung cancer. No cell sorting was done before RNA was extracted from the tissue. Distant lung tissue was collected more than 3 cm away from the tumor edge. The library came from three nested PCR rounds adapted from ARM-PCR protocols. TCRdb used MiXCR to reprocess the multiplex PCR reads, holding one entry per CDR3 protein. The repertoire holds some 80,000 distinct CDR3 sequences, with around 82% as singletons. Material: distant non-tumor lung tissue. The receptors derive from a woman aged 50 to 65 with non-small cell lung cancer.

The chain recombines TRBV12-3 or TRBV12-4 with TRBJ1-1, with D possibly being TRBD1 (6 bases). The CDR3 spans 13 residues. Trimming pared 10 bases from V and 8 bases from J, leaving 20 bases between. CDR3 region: CAILRAGGTEAFF. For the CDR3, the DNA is TGTGCCATCCTTAGAGCGGGGGGCACCGAAGCTTTCTTT.

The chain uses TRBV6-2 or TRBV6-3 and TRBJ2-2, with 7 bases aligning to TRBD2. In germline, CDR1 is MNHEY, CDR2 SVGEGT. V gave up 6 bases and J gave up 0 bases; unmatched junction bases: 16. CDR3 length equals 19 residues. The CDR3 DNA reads TGTGCCAGCAGGGACCCGGGGCTAGCGGACGCTTCGAACACCGGGGAGCTGTTTTTT. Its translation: CASRDPGLADASNTGELFF.

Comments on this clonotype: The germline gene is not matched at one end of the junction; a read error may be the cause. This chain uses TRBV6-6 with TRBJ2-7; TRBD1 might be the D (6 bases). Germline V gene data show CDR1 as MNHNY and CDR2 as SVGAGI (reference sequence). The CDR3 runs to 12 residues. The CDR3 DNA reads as TGTGTCAGCAGTCTCCCTGGGGGCGAGCACTACTTC. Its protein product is CVSSLPGGEHYF.

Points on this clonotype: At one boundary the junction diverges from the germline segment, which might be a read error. The CDR3 DNA is TGTGCCGACACGGAAGACAGTACCACAGATATGCAGTATTTT. This gives the protein CADTEDSTTDMQYF. The gene calls are TRBV6-6 and TRBJ2-3; perhaps TRBD1 as D (5 bases). This CDR3 contains 14 residues. Germline CDR1 is MNHNY and CDR2 is SVGAGI (reference sequence).

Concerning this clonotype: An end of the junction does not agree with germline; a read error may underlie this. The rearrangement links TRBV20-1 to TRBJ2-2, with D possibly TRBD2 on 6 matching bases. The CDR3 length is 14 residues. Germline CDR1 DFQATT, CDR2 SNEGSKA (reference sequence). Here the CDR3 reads CSTSRDSNTGELFF. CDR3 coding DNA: TGTAGTACAAGCCGGGACTCTAACACCGGGGAGCTGTTTTTT.

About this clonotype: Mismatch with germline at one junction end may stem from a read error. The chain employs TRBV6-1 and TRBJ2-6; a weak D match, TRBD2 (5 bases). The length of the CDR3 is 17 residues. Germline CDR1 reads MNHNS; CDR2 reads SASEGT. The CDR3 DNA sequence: TGTGCCAGAAGTGAAGAGGGAGAGGGTGTTGGGGCCAACGTCCTGACTTTC. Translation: CARSEEGEGVGANVLTF.

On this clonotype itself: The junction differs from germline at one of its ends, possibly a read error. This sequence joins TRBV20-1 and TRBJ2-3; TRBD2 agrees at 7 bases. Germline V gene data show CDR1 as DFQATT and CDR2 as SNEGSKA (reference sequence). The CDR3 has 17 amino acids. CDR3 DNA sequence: TGCAGTGCTCGAGATCCCGGGGGTGAGCGGGGCACAGATACACTGTATTTT. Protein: CSARDPGGERGTDTLYF.

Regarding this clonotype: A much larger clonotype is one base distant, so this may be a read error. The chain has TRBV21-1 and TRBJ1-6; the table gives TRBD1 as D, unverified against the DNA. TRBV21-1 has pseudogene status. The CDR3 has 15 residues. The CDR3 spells CASSKRGTSCSPLHF. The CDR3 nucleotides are TGTGCCAGCAGCAAGAGGGGGACATCGTGTTCACCCCTCCACTTT.

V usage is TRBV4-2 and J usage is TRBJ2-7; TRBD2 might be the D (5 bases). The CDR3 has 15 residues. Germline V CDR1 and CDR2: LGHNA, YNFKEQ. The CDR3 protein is CESSQARGDPYEQYF. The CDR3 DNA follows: TGTGAAAGCAGCCAAGCTCGGGGAGACCCCTACGAGCAGTACTTC.

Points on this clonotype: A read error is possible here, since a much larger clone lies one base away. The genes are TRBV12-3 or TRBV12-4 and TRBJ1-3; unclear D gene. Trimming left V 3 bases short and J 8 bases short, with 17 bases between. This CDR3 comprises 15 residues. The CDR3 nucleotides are TGTGCCAGCAGTTTCCGGAGAGGGCAAAGGGACACCATATATTTT. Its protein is CASSFRRGQRDTIYF.

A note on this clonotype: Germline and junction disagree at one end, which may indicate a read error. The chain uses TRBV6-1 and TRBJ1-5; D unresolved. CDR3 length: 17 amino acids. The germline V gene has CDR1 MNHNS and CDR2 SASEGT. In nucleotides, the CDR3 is TGTGCCATCAAACGAGCCTGGGAGGGAAATAGCAATCAGCCACAGCATTTT. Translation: CAIKRAWEGNSNQPQHF.

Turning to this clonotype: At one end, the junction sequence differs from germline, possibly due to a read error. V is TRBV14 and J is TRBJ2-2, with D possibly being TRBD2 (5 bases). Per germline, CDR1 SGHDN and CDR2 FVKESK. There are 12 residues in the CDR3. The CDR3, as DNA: TGTGCCAGCAGCCAAGGGACCGGGGAGCTGTTATTT. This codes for CASSQGTGELLF.

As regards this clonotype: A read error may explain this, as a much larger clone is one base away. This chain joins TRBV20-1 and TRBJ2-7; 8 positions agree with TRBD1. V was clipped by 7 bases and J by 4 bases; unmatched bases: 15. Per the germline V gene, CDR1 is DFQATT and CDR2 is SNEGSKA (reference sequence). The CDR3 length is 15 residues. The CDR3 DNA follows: TGCAGTGTTAGTGACTCCGGGACAGGTGTGTACGAGCAGTACTTC. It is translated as CSVSDSGTGVYEQYF.

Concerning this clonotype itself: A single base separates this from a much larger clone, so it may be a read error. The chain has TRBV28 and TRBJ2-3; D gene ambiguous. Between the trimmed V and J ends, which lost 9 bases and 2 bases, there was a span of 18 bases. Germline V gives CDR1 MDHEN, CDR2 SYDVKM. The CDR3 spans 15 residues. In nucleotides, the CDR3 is TGTGCCAGGAGTCGGACCCCCCTAAACACAGATACGCAGTATTTT. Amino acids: CARSRTPLNTDTQYF.

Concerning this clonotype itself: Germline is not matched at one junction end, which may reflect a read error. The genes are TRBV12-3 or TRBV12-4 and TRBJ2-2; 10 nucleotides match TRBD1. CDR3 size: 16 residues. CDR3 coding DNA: TGTACCAGCAGCCCCGGGACAGGGGTGGACACCGGAGAGCTGTTTTTT. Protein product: CTSSPGTGVDTGELFF.

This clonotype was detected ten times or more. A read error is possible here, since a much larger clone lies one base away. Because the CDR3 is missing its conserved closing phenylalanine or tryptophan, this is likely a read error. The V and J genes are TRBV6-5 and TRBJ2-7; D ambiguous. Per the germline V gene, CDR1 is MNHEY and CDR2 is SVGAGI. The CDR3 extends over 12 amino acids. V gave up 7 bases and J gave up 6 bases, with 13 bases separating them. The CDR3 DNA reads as TGTGCCAGCATGGCGGTCCTCTCCGAGCAGTACCTC. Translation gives CASMAVLSEQYL.

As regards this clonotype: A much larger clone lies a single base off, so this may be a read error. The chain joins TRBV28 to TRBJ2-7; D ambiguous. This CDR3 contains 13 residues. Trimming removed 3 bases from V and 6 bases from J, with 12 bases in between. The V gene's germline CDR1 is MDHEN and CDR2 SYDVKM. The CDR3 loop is CASSFGYPCEQYF. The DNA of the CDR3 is TGTGCCAGCAGTTTCGGCTATCCCTGCGAGCAGTACTTC.

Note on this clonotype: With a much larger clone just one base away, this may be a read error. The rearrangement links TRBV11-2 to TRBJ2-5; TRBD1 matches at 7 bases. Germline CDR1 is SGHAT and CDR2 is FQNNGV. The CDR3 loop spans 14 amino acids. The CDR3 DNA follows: TGTGCCAGCAGCTTATCAGGGGGAACAGAGACCCGGTACTTC. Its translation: CASSLSGGTETRYF. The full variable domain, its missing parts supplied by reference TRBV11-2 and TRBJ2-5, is EAGVAQSPRYKIIEKRQSVAFWCNPISGHATLYWYQQILGQGPKLLIQFQNNGVVDDSQLPKDRFSAERLKGVDSTLKIQPAKLEDSAVYLCASSLSGGTETRYFGPGTRLLVL.

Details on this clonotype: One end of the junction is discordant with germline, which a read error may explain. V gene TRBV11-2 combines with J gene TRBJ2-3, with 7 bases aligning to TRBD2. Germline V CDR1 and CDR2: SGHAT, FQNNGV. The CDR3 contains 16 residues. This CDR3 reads CSSSLWGQLATDTQYF. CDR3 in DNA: TGTTCCAGCAGCTTGTGGGGCCAACTAGCGACAGACACGCAGTATTTC.

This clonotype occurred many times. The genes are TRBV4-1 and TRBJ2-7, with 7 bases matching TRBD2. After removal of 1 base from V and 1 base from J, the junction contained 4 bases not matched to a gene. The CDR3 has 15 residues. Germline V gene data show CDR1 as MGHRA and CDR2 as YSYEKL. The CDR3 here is CASSQALAESYEQYF. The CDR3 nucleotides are TGCGCCAGCAGCCAAGCCCTAGCGGAATCCTACGAGCAGTACTTC.

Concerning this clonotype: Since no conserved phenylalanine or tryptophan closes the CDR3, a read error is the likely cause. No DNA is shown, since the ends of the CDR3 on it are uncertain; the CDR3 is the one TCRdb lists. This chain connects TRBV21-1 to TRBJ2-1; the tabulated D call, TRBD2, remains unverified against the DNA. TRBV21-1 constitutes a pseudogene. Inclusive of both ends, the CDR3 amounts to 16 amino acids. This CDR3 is CASTRRGGISYNEQFI.

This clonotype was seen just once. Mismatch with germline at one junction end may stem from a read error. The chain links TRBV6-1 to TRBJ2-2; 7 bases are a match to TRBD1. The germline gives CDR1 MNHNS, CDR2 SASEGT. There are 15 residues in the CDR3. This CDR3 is CDSSEIEGAVGEPFF. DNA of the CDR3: TGTGACAGCAGTGAAATAGAGGGGGCGGTCGGGGAGCCGTTTTTT.

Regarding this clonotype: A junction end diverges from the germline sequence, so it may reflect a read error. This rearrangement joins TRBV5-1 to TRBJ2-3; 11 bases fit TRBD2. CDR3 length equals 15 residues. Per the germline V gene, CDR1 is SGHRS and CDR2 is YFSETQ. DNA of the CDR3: TGCACCAGCAGCATACCTAGCGGGAGGACAGATACGCAGTATTTT. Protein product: CTSSIPSGRTDTQYF.

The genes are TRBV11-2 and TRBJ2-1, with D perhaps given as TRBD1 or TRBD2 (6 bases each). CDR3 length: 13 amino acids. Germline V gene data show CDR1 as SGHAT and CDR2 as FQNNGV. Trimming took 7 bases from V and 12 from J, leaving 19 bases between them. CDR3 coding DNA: TGTGCCAGCAACCAGTTCCGGGGGCCAGGGCAGTTCTTC. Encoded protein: CASNQFRGPGQFF.

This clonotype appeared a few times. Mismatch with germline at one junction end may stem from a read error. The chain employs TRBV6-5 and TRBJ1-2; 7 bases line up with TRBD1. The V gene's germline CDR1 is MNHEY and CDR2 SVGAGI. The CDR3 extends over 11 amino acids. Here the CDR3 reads CATRRQGGYTF. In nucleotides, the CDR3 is TGTGCCACCAGGAGACAGGGAGGCTACACCTTT.

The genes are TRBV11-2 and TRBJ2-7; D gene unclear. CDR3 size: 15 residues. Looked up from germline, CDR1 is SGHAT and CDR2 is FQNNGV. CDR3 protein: CANSLESNSISTQYF. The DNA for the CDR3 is TGTGCTAACAGCTTAGAATCTAACTCTATCTCGACGCAGTACTTC.

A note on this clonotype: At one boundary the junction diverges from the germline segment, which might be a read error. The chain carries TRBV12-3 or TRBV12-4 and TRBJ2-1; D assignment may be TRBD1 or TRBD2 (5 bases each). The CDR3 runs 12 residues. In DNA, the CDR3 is TGTGCCAGCAGTCATGGGACGGATGAGCACTTCTTC. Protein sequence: CASSHGTDEHFF.